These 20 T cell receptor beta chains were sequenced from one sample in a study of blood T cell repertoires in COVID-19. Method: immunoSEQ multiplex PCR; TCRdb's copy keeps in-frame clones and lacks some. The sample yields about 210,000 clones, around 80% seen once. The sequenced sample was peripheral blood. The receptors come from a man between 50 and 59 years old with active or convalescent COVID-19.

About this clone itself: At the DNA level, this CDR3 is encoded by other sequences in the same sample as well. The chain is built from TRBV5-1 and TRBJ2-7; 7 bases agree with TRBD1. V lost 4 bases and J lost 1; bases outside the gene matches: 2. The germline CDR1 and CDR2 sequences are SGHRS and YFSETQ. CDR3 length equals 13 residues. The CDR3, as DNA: TGCGCCAGCAGCCCGGGACAGTCCTACGAGCAGTACTTC. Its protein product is CASSPGQSYEQYF. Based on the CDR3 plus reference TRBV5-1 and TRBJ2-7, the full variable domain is KAGVTQTPRYLIKTRGQQVTLSCSPISGHRSVSWYQQTPGQGLQFLFEYFSETQRNKGNFPGRFSGRQFSNSRSEMNVSTLELGDSALYLCASSPGQSYEQYFGPGTRLTVT.

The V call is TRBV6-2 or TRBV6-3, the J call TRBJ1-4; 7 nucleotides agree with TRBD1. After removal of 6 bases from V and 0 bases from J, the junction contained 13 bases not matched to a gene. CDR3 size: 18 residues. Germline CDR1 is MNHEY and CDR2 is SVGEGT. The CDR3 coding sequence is TGTGCCAGCAGCCCAGCTTACAGGGGACCATCAACTAATGAAAAACTGTTTTTT. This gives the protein CASSPAYRGPSTNEKLFF.

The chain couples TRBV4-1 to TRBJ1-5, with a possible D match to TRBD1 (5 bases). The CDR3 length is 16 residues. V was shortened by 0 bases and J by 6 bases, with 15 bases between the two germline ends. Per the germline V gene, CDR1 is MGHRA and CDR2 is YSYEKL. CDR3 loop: CASSQDSQGWGQPQHF. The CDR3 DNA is TGCGCCAGCAGCCAAGATAGCCAGGGTTGGGGTCAGCCCCAGCATTTT.

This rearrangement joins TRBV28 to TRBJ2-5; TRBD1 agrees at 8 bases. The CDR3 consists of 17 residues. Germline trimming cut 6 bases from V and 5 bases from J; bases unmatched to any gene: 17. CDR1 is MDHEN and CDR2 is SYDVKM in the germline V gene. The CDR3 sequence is CASRSPIRPGDRETQYF. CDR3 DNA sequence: TGTGCCAGCAGATCCCCTATCAGACCAGGGGACAGGGAGACCCAGTACTTC.

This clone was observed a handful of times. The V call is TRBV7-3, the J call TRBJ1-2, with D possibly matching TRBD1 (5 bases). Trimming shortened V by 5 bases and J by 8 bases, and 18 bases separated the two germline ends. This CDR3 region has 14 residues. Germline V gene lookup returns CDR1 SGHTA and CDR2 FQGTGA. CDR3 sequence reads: CASSSGGGTRGYTF. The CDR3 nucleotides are TGTGCCAGCAGCAGTGGAGGAGGGACGCGAGGCTACACCTTC.

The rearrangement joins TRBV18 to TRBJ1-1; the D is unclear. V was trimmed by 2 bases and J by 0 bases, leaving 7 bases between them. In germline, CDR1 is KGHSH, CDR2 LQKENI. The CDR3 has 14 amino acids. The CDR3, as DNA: TGTGCCAGCTCACCATCAAACATGAACACTGAAGCTTTCTTT. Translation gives CASSPSNMNTEAFF.

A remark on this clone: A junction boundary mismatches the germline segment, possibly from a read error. The CDR3 here is CASSHSEGTRGRAF. The CDR3 bases are TGTGCCAGCAGCCACTCGGAGGGGACGAGGGGGCGGGCTTTC. The chain joins TRBV28 to TRBJ2-6, with a tentative D call TRBD1 (7 bases). Looked up from germline, CDR1 is MDHEN and CDR2 is SYDVKM. CDR3 size: 14 residues.

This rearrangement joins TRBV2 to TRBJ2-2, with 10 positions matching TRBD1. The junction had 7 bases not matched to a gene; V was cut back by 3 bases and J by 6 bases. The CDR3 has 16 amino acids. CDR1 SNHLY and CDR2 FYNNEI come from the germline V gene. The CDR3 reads CASSDGGQGSPGELFF. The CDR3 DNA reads TGTGCCAGCAGTGACGGGGGACAGGGGAGTCCCGGGGAGCTGTTTTTT.

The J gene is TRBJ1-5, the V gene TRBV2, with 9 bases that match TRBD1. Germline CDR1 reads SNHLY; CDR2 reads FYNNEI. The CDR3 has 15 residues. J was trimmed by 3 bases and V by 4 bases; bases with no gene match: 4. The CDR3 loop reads CASSVTGGLNQPQHF. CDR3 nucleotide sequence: TGTGCCAGCAGTGTCACAGGGGGCCTCAATCAGCCCCAGCATTTT.

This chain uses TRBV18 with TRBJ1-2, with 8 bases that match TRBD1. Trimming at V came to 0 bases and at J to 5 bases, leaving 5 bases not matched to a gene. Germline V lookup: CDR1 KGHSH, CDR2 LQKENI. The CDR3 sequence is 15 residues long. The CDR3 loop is CASSPPGQGQYGYTF. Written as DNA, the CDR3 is TGTGCCAGCTCACCACCCGGACAGGGACAATATGGCTACACCTTC.

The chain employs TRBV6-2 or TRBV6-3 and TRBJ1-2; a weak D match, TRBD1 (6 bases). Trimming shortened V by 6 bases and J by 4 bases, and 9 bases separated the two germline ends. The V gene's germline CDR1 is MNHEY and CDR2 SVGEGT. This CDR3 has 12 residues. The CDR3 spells CASSLDSYGYTF. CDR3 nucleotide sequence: TGTGCCAGCAGCCTGGACAGCTATGGCTACACCTTC.

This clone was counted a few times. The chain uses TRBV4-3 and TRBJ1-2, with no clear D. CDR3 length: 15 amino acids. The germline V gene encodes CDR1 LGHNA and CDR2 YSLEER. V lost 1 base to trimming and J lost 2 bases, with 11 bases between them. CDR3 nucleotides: TGCGCCAGCAGCCAAGGCCCCCGGGGAAACTATGGCTACACCTTC. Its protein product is CASSQGPRGNYGYTF.

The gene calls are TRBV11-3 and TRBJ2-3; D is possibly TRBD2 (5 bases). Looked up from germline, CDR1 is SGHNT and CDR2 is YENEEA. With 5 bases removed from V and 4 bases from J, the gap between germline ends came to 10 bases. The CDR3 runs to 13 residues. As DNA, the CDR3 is TGTGCCAGCAGCAAAGAGGGTTCAGATACGCAGTATTTT. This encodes CASSKEGSDTQYF.

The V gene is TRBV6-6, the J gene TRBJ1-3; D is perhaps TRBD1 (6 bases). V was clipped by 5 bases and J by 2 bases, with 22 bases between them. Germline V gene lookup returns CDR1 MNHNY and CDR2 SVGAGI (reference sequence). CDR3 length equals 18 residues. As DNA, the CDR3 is TGTGCCAGCAGTCCATTAGACAGGCCCTGTGATCCTGGAAACACCATATATTTT. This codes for CASSPLDRPCDPGNTIYF.

CDR3 sequence (DNA): TGCAGCGTTGACAGTATCCTCACAGATACGCAGTATTTT. Its protein is CSVDSILTDTQYF. This chain uses TRBV29-1 with TRBJ2-3; D is unresolved. Deletions cut 3 bases from V and 2 bases from J, with 9 bases between. Germline loops: CDR1 SQVTM, CDR2 ANQGSEA. The CDR3 consists of 13 residues.

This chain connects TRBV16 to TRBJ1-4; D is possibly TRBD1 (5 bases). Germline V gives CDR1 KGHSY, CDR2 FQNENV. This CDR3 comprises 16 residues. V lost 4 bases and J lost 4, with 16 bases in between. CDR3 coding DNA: TGTGCCAGCAGCCGGTCGTGGGGGGAGCTTAATGAAAAACTGTTTTTT. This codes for CASSRSWGELNEKLFF.

The CDR3 spells CASSGRTGAYGYTF. CDR3 in DNA: TGTGCCAGCAGTGGCAGGACAGGTGCCTATGGCTACACCTTC. The chain employs TRBV25-1 and TRBJ1-2, with 7 bases that match TRBD1. CDR1 is MGHDK and CDR2 is SYGVNS in the germline V gene. Losses at the gene ends were 4 bases for V and 4 bases for J; bases not matched to a gene: 6. The CDR3 has 14 residues.

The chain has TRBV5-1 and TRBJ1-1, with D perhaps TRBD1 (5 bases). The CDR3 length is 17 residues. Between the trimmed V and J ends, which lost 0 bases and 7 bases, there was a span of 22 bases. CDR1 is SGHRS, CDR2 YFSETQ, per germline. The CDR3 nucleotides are TGCGCCAGCAGCTTGGGGGAAATTCCGGGACTCTTGAGTGAAGCTTTCTTT. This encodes CASSLGEIPGLLSEAFF.

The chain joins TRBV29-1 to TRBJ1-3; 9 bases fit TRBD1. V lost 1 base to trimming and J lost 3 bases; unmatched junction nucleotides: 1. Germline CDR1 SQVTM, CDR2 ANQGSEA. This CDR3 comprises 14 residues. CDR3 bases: TGCAGCGTTGAAGGGACAGGGGTTGGAAACACCATATATTTT. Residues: CSVEGTGVGNTIYF.

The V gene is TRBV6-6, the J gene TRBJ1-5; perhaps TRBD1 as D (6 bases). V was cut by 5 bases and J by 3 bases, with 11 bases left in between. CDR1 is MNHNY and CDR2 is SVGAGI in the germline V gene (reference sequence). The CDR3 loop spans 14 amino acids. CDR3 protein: CASSPHRDNQPQHF. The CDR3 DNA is TGTGCCAGCAGTCCACACAGGGACAATCAGCCCCAGCATTTT.